The subject of this entry is one TCR beta chain. Original data processing: Estimated nucleated cell counts came from reference gene primer amplification. Some clones are missing from TCRdb's copy, which holds only in-frame ones; the method was immunoSEQ multiplex PCR. V and J calls and clone size come straight from that table; D and trimming were deduced from the DNA. The table records roughly 200,000 clones, 88% of them present only once. The sample belongs to a study of blood T cell repertoires in COVID-19. Trimming took 4 bases from V and 2 from J; bases not matched to a gene: 6. Germline assignment: CDR1 MNHEY and CDR2 SMNVEV (reference sequence). The CDR3 has 15 amino acids.

The clonotype was recovered from a man between 65 and 85 years old with acute or convalescent COVID-19. Sequences were obtained from peripheral blood. The gene calls are TRBV27 and TRBJ2-3, with 7 bases fitting TRBD1. CDR3 DNA: TGTGCCAGCAGTTCTTGGGACAGAGTCACAGATACGCAGTATTTT. Translated, it gives CASSSWDRVTDTQYF.